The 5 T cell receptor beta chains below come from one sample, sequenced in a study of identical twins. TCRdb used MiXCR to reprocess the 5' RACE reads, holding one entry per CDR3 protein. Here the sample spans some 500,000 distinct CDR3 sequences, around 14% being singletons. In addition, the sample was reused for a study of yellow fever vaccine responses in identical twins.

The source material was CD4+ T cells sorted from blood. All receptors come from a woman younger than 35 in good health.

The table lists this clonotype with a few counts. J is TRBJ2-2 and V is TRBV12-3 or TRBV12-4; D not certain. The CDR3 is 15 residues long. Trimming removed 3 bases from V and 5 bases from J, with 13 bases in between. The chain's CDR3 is CASSFFAESTGELFF. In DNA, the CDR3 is TGTGCCAGCAGTTTCTTTGCGGAAAGTACCGGGGAGCTGTTTTTT.

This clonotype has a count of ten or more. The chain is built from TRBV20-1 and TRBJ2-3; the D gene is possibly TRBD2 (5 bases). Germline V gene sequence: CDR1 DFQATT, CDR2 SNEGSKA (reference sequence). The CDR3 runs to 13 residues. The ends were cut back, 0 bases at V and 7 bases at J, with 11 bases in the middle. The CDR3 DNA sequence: TGCAGTGCTAGAGAGCTTACTAGTTATACGCAGTATTTT. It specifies CSARELTSYTQYF.

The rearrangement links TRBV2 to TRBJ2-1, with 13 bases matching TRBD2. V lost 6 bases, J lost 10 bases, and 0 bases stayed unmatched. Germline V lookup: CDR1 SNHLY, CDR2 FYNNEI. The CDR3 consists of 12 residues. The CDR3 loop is CASRGLAGEQFF. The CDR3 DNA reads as TGTGCCAGCAGGGGACTAGCGGGGGAGCAGTTCTTC.

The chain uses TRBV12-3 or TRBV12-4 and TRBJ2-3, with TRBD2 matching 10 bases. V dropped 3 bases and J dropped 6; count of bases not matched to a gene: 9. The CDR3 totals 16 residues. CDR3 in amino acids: CASSFLAGASGDTQYF. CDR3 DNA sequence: TGTGCCAGCAGTTTTCTAGCGGGGGCCTCAGGGGATACGCAGTATTTT.

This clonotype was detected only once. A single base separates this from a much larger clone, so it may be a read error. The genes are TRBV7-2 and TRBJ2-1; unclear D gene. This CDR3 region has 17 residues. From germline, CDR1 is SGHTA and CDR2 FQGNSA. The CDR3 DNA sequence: TGTTCCAGCAGCCCACGGCCGGCTTATCGCTCCTACAATGAGCAGTTCTTC. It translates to CSSSPRPAYRSYNEQFF.